This TCR beta chain emerged from a study of T cells in Graves' hyperthyroidism and ophthalmopathy. Overall study results and limits: Clonotypes that were expanded in thyroid above 0.001 mostly appeared in blood too.

On this clonotype itself: The antigen remains undetermined.

CDR3 length: 16 residues. V lost 2 bases, J lost 3 bases, and 9 bases stayed unmatched. Germline V gene data show CDR1 as SGHNT and CDR2 as YENEEA. Regions amplified from RNA transcripts were the TCR beta CDR3 regions. RT-PCR in the first round (using the HTBI primer set) targeted the TCR CDR3. One entry per CDR3 protein results from TCRdb running MiXCR on the multiplex PCR reads. The sample consists of around 700,000 distinct CDR3 sequences, 15% to 20% of them appearing once. Sequenced input: blood. The chain employs TRBV11-3 and TRBJ2-5; 7 bases are shared with TRBD1. The TCR was taken from a woman in her 50s with Graves' hyperthyroidism that later progressed to Graves' ophthalmopathy. The CDR3: CASSLFYSGTEETQYF. The CDR3 region has the DNA TGTGCCAGCAGCTTATTTTACTCCGGGACAGAAGAGACCCAGTACTTC.